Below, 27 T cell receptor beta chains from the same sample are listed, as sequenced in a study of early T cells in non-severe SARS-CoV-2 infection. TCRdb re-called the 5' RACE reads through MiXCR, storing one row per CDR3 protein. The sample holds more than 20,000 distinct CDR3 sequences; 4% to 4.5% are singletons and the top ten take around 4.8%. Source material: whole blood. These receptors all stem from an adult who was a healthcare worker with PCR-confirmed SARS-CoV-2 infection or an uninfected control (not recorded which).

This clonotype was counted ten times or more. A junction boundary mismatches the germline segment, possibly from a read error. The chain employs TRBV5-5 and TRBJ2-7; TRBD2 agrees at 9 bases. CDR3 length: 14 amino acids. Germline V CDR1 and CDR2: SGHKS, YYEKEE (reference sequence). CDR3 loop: CASRLAGGVYEQYF. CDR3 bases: TGTGCCAGCAGGTTGGCGGGAGGGGTCTACGAGCAGTACTTC.

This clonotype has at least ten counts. The CDR3 spells CASRTGVDEQYF. As DNA, the CDR3 is TGTGCCAGCAGAACAGGGGTCGACGAGCAGTACTTC. The V call is TRBV28, the J call TRBJ2-7; 7 bases map to TRBD1. CDR3 length: 12 amino acids. Germline V CDR1 and CDR2: MDHEN, SYDVKM. V lost 6 bases to trimming and J lost 5 bases; unmatched junction nucleotides: 4. Based on the CDR3 plus reference TRBV28 and TRBJ2-7, the full variable domain is DVKVTQSSRYLVKRTGEKVFLECVQDMDHENMFWYRQDPGLGLRLIYFSYDVKMKEKGDIPEGYSVSREKKERFSLILESASTNQTSMYLCASRTGVDEQYFGPGTRLTVT.

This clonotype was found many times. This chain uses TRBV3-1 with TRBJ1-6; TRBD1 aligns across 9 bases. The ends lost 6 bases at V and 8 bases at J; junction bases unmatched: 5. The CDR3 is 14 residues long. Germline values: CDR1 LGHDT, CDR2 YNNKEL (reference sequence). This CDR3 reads CASSPTGGDSPLHF. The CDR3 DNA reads TGTGCCAGCAGTCCAACAGGGGGCGATTCACCCCTCCACTTT.

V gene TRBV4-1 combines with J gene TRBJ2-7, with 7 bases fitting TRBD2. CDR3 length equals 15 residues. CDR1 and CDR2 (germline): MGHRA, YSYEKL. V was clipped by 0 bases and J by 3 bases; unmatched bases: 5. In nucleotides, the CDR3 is TGCGCCAGCAGCCAAGAGGCTAGCGGTTACTACGAGCAGTACTTC. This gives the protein CASSQEASGYYEQYF.

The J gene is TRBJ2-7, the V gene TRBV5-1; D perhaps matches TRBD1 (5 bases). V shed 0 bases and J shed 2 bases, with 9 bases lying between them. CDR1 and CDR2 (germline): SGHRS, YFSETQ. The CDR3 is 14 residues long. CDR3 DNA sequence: TGCGCCAGCAGCTTGGTACAGGAGCCCTACGAGCAGTACTTC. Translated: CASSLVQEPYEQYF.

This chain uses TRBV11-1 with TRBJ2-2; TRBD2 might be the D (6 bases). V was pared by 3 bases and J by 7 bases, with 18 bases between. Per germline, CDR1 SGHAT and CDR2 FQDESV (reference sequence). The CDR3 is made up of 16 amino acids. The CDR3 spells CASSFLSGLASGELFF. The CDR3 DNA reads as TGTGCCAGCAGCTTTTTGAGCGGGCTAGCGAGCGGGGAGCTGTTTTTT.

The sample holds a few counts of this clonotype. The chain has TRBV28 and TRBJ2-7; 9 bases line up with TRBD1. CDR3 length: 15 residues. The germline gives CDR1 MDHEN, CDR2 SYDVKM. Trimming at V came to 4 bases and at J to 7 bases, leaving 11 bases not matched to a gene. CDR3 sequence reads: CASSSPGQGYGEQYF. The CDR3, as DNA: TGTGCCAGCAGTTCCCCCGGACAGGGGTACGGGGAGCAGTACTTC.

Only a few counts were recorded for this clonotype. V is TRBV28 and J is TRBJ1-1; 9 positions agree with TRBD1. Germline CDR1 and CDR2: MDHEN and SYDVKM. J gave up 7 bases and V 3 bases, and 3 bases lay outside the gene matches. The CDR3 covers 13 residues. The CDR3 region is CASSFSGQGEAFF. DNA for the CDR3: TGTGCCAGCAGTTTTTCGGGACAGGGTGAAGCTTTCTTT.

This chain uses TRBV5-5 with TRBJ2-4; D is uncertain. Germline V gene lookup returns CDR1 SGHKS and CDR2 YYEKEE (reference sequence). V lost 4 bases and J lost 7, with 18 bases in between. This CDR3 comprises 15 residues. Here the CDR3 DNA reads TGTGCCAGCAGCCCAAGAACGCCCGCCGAGAACATTCAGTACTTC. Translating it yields CASSPRTPAENIQYF.

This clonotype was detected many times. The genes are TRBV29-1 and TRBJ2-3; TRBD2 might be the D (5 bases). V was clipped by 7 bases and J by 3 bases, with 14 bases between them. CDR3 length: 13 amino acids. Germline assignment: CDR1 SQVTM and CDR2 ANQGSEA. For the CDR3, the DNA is TGCAGCGCTGGCGGCGGGCCGACAGATACGCAGTATTTT. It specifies CSAGGGPTDTQYF.

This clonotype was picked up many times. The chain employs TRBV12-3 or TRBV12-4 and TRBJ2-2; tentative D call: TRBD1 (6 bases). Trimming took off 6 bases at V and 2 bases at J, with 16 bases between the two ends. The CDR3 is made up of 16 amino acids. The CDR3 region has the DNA TGTGCCAGCAGCGCCAATATGGGACAAAACACCGGGGAGCTGTTTTTT. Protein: CASSANMGQNTGELFF.

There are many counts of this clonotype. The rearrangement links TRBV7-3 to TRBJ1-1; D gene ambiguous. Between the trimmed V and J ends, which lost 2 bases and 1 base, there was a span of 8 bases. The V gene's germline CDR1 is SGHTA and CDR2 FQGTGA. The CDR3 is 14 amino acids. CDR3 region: CASSLGGSNTEAFF. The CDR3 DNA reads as TGTGCCAGCAGCTTAGGAGGGTCGAACACTGAAGCTTTCTTT.

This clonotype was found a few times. The DNA for the CDR3 is TGTGCCAGCAGCTCCTCCAGCGGCCCACTGGAGCAGTACTTC. Protein: CASSSSSGPLEQYF. The rearrangement uses TRBV5-4 and TRBJ2-7; perhaps TRBD2 as D (5 bases). CDR1 is SGHNT, CDR2 YYREEE, per germline (reference sequence). The CDR3 sequence is 14 residues long. V gave up 3 bases and J gave up 7 bases, with 17 bases separating them. Full variable domain (remainder filled in from reference TRBV5-4 and TRBJ2-7): ETGVTQSPTHLIKTRGQQVTLRCSSQSGHNTVSWYQQALGQGPQFIFQYYREEENGRGNFPPRFSGLQFPNYSSELNVNALELDDSALYLCASSSSSGPLEQYFGPGTRLTVT.

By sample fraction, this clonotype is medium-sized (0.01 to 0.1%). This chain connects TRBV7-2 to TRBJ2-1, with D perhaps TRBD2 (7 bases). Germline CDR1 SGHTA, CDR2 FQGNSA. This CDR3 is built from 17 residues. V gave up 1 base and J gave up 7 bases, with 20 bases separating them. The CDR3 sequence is CASSLGGGGAGQNEQFF. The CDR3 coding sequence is TGTGCCAGCAGCTTAGGAGGGGGGGGCGCGGGTCAGAATGAGCAGTTCTTC.

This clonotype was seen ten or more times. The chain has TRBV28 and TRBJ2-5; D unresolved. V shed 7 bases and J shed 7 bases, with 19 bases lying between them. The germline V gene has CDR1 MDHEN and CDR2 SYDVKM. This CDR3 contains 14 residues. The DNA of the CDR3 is TGTGCCAGCACCTCTTGGACCATCTCAGGGACCCAGTACTTC. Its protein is CASTSWTISGTQYF.

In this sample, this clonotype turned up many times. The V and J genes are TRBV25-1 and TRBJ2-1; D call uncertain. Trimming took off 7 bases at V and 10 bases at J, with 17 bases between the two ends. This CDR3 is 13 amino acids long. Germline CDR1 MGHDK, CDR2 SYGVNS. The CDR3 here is CASKSGGAMEQFF. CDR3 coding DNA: TGTGCCAGCAAATCAGGCGGCGCTATGGAGCAGTTCTTC.

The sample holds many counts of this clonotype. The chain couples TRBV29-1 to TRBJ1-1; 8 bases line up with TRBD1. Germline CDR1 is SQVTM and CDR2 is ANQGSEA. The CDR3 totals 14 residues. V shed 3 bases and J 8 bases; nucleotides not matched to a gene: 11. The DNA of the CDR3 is TGCAGCGTTGAGGGTTTTTCAGGGGGCTCGGAAGCTTTCTTT. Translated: CSVEGFSGGSEAFF.

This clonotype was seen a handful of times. As DNA, the CDR3 is TGTGCCTGGAGTCTCCTCCAGGCCGGGGAGCTGTTTTTT. Its translation is CAWSLLQAGELFF. The chain combines TRBV30 with TRBJ2-2; no clear D. Trimming took off 2 bases at V and 6 bases at J, with 10 bases between the two ends. Germline CDR1 GTSNPN, CDR2 SVGIG (reference sequence). CDR3 size: 13 residues.

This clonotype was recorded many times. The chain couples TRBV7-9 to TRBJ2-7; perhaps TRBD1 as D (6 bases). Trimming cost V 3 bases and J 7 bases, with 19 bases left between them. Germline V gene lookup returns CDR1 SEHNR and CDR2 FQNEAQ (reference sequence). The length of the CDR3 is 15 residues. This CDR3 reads CASSLGPGASGEQYF. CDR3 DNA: TGTGCCAGCAGCTTGGGCCCAGGGGCGTCGGGTGAGCAGTACTTC.

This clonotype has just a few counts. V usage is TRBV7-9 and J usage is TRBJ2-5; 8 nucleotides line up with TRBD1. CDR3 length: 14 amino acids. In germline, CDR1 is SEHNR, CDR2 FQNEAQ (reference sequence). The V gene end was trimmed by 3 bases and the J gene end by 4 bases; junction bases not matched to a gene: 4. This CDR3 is CASSFQGAGETQYF. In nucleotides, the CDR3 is TGTGCCAGCAGCTTTCAGGGGGCTGGAGAGACCCAGTACTTC. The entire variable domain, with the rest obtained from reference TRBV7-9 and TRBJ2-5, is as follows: DTGVSQNPRHKITKRGQNVTFRCDPISEHNRLYWYRQTLGQGPEFLTYFQNEAQLEKSRLLSDRFSAERPKGSFSTLEIQRTEQGDSAMYLCASSFQGAGETQYFGPGTRLLVL.

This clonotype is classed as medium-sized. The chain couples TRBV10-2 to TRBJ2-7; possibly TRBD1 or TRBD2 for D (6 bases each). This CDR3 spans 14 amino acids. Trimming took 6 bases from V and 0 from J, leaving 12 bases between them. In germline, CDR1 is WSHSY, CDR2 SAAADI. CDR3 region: CASRAGHSSYEQYF. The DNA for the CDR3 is TGCGCCAGCAGGGCGGGACACTCCTCCTACGAGCAGTACTTC.

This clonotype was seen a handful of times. The CDR3 nucleotides are TGTGCCTGGAGCGACCGGGCGGTGAGGCCCCAGCATTTT. Translating it yields CAWSDRAVRPQHF. The chain links TRBV30 to TRBJ1-5; no clear D. Trimming removed 3 bases at V and 9 bases at J, with 15 bases between. The CDR3 totals 13 residues. Germline V CDR1 and CDR2: GTSNPN, SVGIG (reference sequence).

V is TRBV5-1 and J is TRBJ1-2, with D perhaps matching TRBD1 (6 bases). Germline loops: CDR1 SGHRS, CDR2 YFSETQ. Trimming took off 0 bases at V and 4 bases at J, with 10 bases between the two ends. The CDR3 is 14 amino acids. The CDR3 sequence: CASSLDRDTYGYTF. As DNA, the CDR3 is TGCGCCAGCAGCTTGGACAGGGATACCTATGGCTACACCTTC.

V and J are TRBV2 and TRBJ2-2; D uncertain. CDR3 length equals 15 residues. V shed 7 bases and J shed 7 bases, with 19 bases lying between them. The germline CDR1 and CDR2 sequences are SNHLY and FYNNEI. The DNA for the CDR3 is TGTGCCAGCACAGCAGTAGGACGGGCTGACGGGGAGCTGTTTTTT. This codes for CASTAVGRADGELFF.

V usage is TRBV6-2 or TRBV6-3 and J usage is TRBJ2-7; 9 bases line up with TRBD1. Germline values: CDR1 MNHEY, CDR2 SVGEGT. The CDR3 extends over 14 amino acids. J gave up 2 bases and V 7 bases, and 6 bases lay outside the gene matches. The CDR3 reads CASNPGQGTYEQYF. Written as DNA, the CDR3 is TGTGCCAGCAACCCGGGACAGGGCACCTACGAGCAGTACTTC.

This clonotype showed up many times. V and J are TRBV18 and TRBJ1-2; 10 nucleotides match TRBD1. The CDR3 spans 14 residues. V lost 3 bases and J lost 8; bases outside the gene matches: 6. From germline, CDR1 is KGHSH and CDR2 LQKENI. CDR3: CASSPSGTGVGYTF. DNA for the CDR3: TGTGCCAGCTCACCGTCGGGGACAGGGGTCGGCTACACCTTC.

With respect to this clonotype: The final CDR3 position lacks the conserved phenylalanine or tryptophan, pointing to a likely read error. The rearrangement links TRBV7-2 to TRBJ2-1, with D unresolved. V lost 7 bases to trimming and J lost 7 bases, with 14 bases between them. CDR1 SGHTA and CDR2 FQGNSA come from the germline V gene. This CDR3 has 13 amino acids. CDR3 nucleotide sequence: TGTGCCAGCACCCTTGCCCTGCGAAATGAGCAGTTCTCC. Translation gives CASTLALRNEQFS.